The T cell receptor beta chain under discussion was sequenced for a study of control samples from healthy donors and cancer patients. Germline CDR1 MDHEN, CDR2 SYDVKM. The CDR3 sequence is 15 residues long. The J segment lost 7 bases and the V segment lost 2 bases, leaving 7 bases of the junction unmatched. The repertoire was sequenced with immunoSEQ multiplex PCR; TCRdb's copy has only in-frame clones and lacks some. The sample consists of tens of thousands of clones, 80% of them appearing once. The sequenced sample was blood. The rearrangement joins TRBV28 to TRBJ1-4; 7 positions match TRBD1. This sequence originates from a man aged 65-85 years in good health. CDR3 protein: CASSLGRGRSEKLFF. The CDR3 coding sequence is TGTGCCAGCAGTTTAGGGAGGGGGCGAAGTGAAAAACTGTTTTTT.